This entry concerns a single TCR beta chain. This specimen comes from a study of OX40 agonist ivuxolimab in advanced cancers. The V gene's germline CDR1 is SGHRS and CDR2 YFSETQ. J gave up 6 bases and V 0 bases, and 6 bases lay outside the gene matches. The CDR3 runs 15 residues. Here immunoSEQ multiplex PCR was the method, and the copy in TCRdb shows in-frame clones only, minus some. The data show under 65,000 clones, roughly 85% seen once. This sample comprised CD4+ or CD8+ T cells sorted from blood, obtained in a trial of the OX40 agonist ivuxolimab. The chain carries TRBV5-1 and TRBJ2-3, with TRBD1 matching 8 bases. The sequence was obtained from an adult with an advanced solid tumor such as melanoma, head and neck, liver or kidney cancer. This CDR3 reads CASSLAGGNVDTQYF. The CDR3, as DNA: TGCGCCAGCAGCTTGGCAGGGGGCAATGTGGATACGCAGTATTTT.